One TCR beta chain is described in this entry. This clone occurred a few times. The clone's antigen remains unknown. No per-base quality is available; no much larger clone lies one base away. The T-cell fraction in tumor and uninvolved lung tissue was obtained from TCR sequencing using the immunoSEQ assay. In the paper's pipeline: For survival analysis, patients were divided into high (upper tertile) and low (lower two tertiles) T-cell fraction groups, which were compared by log-rank test. A signed-rank test was used to test paired tumor versus uninvolved lung differences in T-cell fraction. TCRdb retrieved this table from immuneACCESS and kept in-frame rearrangements only. Not all clones are present; in checked studies, unresolved V genes account for under half, and no reason is known for the remainder. Clone size and the V and J calls come from that table; the DNA yielded D and trimming. Present in this sample are around 16,000 clones, 45% to 50% of which were seen just once. About 16% of the sample lies in the top ten.

This sample was taken from a study of tumor-infiltrating lymphocytes in localized non-small cell lung cancer (dated by TCRdb to the early 2020s). For context, the study as a whole: Several histologies were represented in the cohort, which also included both smokers and never-smokers as well as patients whose samples were collected after neoadjuvant chemotherapy. For roughly 55 patients, immunoSEQ T-cell fraction was compared between paired tumor and uninvolved lung. The overall ICON cohort comprised approximately 150 surgical patients with localized non-small cell lung cancer whose tumors were resected. Each patient contributed resected tumor tissue and uninvolved lung tissue from the same patient, described as non-adjacent to the tumor. Flow cytometry, multiplex immunofluorescence, RNA-seq, exome sequencing and proteomics were applied to the same patients as TCR sequencing, which was one of several integrated assays.

ICON enrollment began in 2016, and the last patient was enrolled in 2018. A subcohort of some 77 patients provided fresh tumor and matched uninvolved tissue for in-depth immune analyses, with TCR sequencing among those analyses. No cell sorting was done, and TCR sequencing was instead run on DNA isolated from bulk tissue. Based on the germline V gene, the CDR1 and CDR2 sequences are SGHRS and YFSETQ. Taken from cysteine to phenylalanine, the CDR3 has 15 residues. The only DNA kept is the CDR3, 45 bases in frame from the first base. V is cut back by 5 bases and J by 7 bases, with 9 bases in the junction unmatched. What the work shows at the level of the full study, not this receptor alone: The TCR-derived T-cell fraction showed no difference between the flow cytometry-defined immunotypes IM1 (good prognosis) and IM2 (poor prognosis). TCRbeta sequencing supported higher T cell infiltration in tumors than in uninvolved lung tissue, consistent with immunofluorescence CD3 counts. Tumor T-cell fraction from TCR sequencing was not associated with recurrence-free survival (p = 0.61). Since assay coverage differed from patient to patient depending on how much tissue was available, TCR sequencing was done for only a subset of the cohort. Because different assays used different pieces of the same tissue, intratumor heterogeneity could not be separated from technical variation.

This sequence was found in a human donor with non-small cell lung cancer. The receptor chain draws on TRBV5-1 and TRBJ2-3; 11 of the junction bases match TRBD2. The sequencing input was lung tumor tissue. In nucleotide form, the sequence is TGCGCCAGCAGAGAGGGTAGCGGGGGGGCAAATACGCAGTATTTT. It translates to CASREGSGGANTQYF.